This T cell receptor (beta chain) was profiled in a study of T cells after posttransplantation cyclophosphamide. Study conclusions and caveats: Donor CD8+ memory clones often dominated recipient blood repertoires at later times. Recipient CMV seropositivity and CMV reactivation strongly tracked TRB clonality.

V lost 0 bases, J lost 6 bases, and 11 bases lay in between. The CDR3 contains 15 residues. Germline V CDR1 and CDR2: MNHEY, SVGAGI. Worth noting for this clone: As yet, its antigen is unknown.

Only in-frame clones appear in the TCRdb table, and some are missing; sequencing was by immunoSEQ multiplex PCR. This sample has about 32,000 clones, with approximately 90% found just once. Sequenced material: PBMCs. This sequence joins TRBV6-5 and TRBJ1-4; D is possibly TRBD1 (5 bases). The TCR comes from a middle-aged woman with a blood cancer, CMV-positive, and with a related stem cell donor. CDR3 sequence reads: CASSYSSGGDEKLFF. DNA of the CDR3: TGTGCCAGCAGTTACTCGAGTGGGGGGGATGAAAAACTGTTTTTT.